Presented here are 26 T cell receptor beta chains from one specimen sequenced in a study of siplizumab effects on memory and regulatory T cells (dated by TCRdb to about 2019). Receptor libraries were prepared by the immunoSEQ multiplex PCR assay. TCRdb took this table from immuneACCESS and kept in-frame rearrangements with V and J called. Such tables lack part of the clones; where checked against another copy, unresolved V genes explain under half of the gap, and the rest is unexplained. The sample records about 98,000 clones, about 94% of which are singletons. The ten largest clones capture around 1.1% of the sample. The sequenced sample was CD4+ T cells sorted from blood. The receptors here all came from a human donor in good health.

The gene calls are TRBV5-1 and TRBJ1-2; D is possibly TRBD1 (5 bases). This CDR3 is built from 15 residues. Trimming removed 0 bases at V and 2 bases at J, with 11 bases between. Germline CDR1 SGHRS, CDR2 YFSETQ. CDR3 residues: CASSLVPGTNYGYTF. CDR3 bases: TGCGCCAGCAGCTTGGTTCCGGGGACGAACTATGGCTACACCTTC.

The count of this clone is one. The chain carries TRBV18 and TRBJ1-2; 9 bases match TRBD1. V shed 3 bases and J 5 bases; nucleotides not matched to a gene: 7. This CDR3 has 15 amino acids. Germline V CDR1 and CDR2: KGHSH, LQKENI. CDR3 residues: CASSPTGQGMYGYTF. The DNA of the CDR3 is TGTGCCAGCTCACCTACCGGACAGGGGATGTATGGCTACACCTTC.

The gene calls are TRBV30 and TRBJ2-3; 7 bases map to TRBD2. The ends lost 5 bases at V and 4 bases at J; junction bases unmatched: 3. CDR3 length: 12 amino acids. CDR1 and CDR2 (germline): GTSNPN, SVGIG (reference sequence). The CDR3 loop reads CAWGGGADTQYF. The CDR3 coding sequence is TGTGCCTGGGGGGGAGGGGCAGATACGCAGTATTTT.

CDR3 amino acids: CASSYLEGAREQYF. Here the CDR3 DNA reads TGTGCCAGCAGTTACTTGGAGGGGGCACGGGAGCAGTACTTC. V is TRBV6-5 and J is TRBJ2-7; D is perhaps TRBD1 (7 bases). Germline V gene lookup returns CDR1 MNHEY and CDR2 SVGAGI. CDR3 length equals 14 residues. Trimming pared 1 base from V and 7 bases from J, leaving 14 bases between.

The chain links TRBV25-1 to TRBJ2-1, with 10 bases lining up with TRBD2. The CDR3 sequence is 15 residues long. Germline lookup yields CDR1 MGHDK and CDR2 SYGVNS. The V gene end was trimmed by 3 bases and the J gene end by 4 bases; junction bases not matched to a gene: 3. The CDR3: CASSDGLAAYNEQFF. The CDR3 coding sequence is TGTGCCAGCAGTGACGGACTAGCGGCTTACAATGAGCAGTTCTTC.

The chain combines TRBV5-1 with TRBJ2-3; 10 positions match TRBD2. Germline CDR1 is SGHRS and CDR2 is YFSETQ. With 4 bases clipped from V and 2 bases from J, the junction kept 7 bases outside the gene matches. The CDR3 loop spans 16 amino acids. The DNA of the CDR3 is TGCGCCAGCAGCGCCTTAGCGGGAGGCGACACAGATACGCAGTATTTT. Translated: CASSALAGGDTDTQYF.

V and J are TRBV19 and TRBJ1-1; D uncertain. This CDR3 has 10 residues. V lost 1 base to trimming and J lost 10 bases, with 4 bases between them. The germline V gene has CDR1 LNHDA and CDR2 SQIVND (reference sequence). CDR3 coding DNA: TGTGCCAGTAGTATAGGGAGAGCTTTCTTT. Protein product: CASSIGRAFF.

The chain employs TRBV5-1 and TRBJ2-1; possible D gene TRBD2, 6 bases. V gave up 3 bases and J gave up 7 bases, with 11 bases separating them. The CDR3 has 13 amino acids. Germline V gene sequence: CDR1 SGHRS, CDR2 YFSETQ. CDR3 loop: CASSSGGWNEQFF. CDR3 in DNA: TGCGCCAGCAGCTCTGGGGGGTGGAATGAGCAGTTCTTC.

The chain carries TRBV5-4 and TRBJ1-4, with D possibly being TRBD1 (5 bases). Trimming took 3 bases from V and 7 from J, leaving 10 bases between them. This CDR3 is 13 amino acids long. The V gene's germline CDR1 is SGHNT and CDR2 YYREEE (reference sequence). The CDR3 DNA reads TGTGCCAGCAGCTGGCTTCAGGGTGAAAAACTGTTTTTT. This encodes CASSWLQGEKLFF.

The chain carries TRBV7-9 and TRBJ1-4; D is ambiguous. This CDR3 is built from 13 residues. Trimming took off 5 bases at V and 6 bases at J, with 10 bases between the two ends. Germline-derived CDR1 and CDR2 are SEHNR and FQNEAQ (reference sequence). CDR3 nucleotide sequence: TGTGCCAGCAGCCTCGGGCCCTATGAAAAACTGTTTTTT. Its protein product is CASSLGPYEKLFF.

The CDR3 nucleotides read TGTGCCTGGTGCAGGGGGCGCAATCAGCCCCAGCATTTT. This translates into CAWCRGRNQPQHF. This chain links TRBV2 with TRBJ1-5, with TRBD1 matching 8 bases. CDR3 size: 13 residues. V gave up 11 bases and J gave up 2 bases; unmatched junction bases: 5. CDR1 and CDR2 (germline): SNHLY, FYNNEI.

The gene calls are TRBV10-3 and TRBJ1-5; no firm D call. Germline loops: CDR1 ENHRY, CDR2 SYGVKD. The CDR3 runs to 15 residues. The V end lost 6 bases, the J end lost 0 bases, and 12 bases lay between the germline ends. CDR3 region: CAIRNGGDSNQPQHF. In DNA form, the CDR3 reads TGTGCCATCAGAAACGGCGGTGATAGCAATCAGCCCCAGCATTTT.

The chain combines TRBV5-8 with TRBJ1-5; TRBD1 is a possible D gene (5 bases). The V and J ends lost 1 base and 7 bases respectively, with 15 bases between them. CDR1 and CDR2 from the germline V gene are SGHTS and YDEGEE. The CDR3 covers 15 residues. The CDR3 reads CASSLNGGLGQPQHF. DNA for the CDR3: TGTGCCAGCAGCTTGAATGGGGGTTTAGGGCAGCCCCAGCATTTT.

The chain recombines TRBV28 with TRBJ2-5; D perhaps matches TRBD2 (7 bases). The germline V gene has CDR1 MDHEN and CDR2 SYDVKM. The length of the CDR3 is 16 residues. The germline V and J ends were trimmed by 3 bases and 1 base, with 15 bases remaining between them. Here the CDR3 reads CASSLRGRAGQETQYF. The CDR3 nucleotides are TGTGCCAGCAGTTTGAGGGGGAGGGCAGGCCAAGAGACCCAGTACTTC.

Here the CDR3 reads CAWSEDRNQPQHF. CDR3 nucleotides: TGTGCCTGGAGTGAAGACAGGAATCAGCCCCAGCATTTT. The chain carries TRBV30 and TRBJ1-5; a weak D match, TRBD1 (6 bases). Germline V lookup: CDR1 GTSNPN, CDR2 SVGIG (reference sequence). CDR3 size: 13 residues. Trimming removed 1 base from V and 4 bases from J, with 8 bases in between.

Here the CDR3 reads CAWRGGGGFKDTEAFF. CDR3 nucleotides: TGTGCCTGGAGGGGCGGTGGGGGGTTTAAGGACACTGAAGCTTTCTTT. The chain employs TRBV30 and TRBJ1-1; weak D call: TRBD1 (5 bases). The CDR3 extends over 16 amino acids. Germline CDR1 reads GTSNPN; CDR2 reads SVGIG (reference sequence). V lost 3 bases and J 3 bases, leaving 20 bases between the germline ends.

The chain uses TRBV5-1 and TRBJ1-1; 7 positions agree with TRBD1. V lost 3 bases, J lost 1 base, and 3 bases stayed unmatched. This CDR3 region has 14 residues. Germline lookup yields CDR1 SGHRS and CDR2 YFSETQ. The CDR3 spells CASSSGQPNTEAFF. As DNA, the CDR3 is TGCGCCAGCAGCTCGGGACAGCCGAACACTGAAGCTTTCTTT.

The chain uses TRBV6-5 and TRBJ2-1; D might be TRBD1 (6 bases). The CDR3 totals 15 residues. V lost 6 bases, J lost 8 bases, and 20 bases lay in between. Germline V gene sequence: CDR1 MNHEY, CDR2 SVGAGI. The CDR3 DNA follows: TGTGCCAGCAGCACCGGGACATTCCACGAATATGAGCAGTTCTTC. Translating it yields CASSTGTFHEYEQFF.

The chain couples TRBV6-6 to TRBJ1-3, with D perhaps TRBD1 (5 bases). Germline CDR1 MNHNY, CDR2 SVGAGI (reference sequence). CDR3 length: 16 residues. V was cut by 3 bases and J by 0 bases, with 12 bases left in between. CDR3 coding DNA: TGTGCCAGCAGTTATACAGGAAAGAGCTCTGGAAACACCATATATTTT. The encoded protein is CASSYTGKSSGNTIYF.

The V call is TRBV5-6, the J call TRBJ1-1; D perhaps matches TRBD1 (6 bases). This CDR3 has 16 residues. Trimming removed 1 base from V and 4 bases from J, with 17 bases in between. CDR1 SGHDT and CDR2 YYEEEE come from the germline V gene. The CDR3 nucleotides are TGTGCCAGCAGCTTGCAAGGGACATTTAGAGGCACTGAAGCTTTCTTT. Protein sequence: CASSLQGTFRGTEAFF.

V and J are TRBV6-1 and TRBJ1-5; unclear D gene. V lost 2 bases to trimming and J lost 1 base, with 3 bases between them. Germline-derived CDR1 and CDR2 are MNHNS and SASEGT. There are 13 residues in the CDR3. The CDR3 DNA reads TGTGCCAGCAGTGAACAGAGCAATCAGCCCCAGCATTTT. Protein product: CASSEQSNQPQHF.

The chain joins TRBV2 to TRBJ2-5, with 9 nucleotides matching TRBD2. Germline-derived CDR1 and CDR2 are SNHLY and FYNNEI. The junction had 11 bases not matched to a gene; V was cut back by 6 bases and J by 9 bases. The CDR3 is 14 residues long. The CDR3 sequence is CASRIAGVGEAQYF. In nucleotides, the CDR3 is TGTGCCAGCAGAATAGCGGGAGTGGGCGAGGCCCAGTACTTC.

V usage is TRBV28 and J usage is TRBJ1-3; D perhaps matches TRBD1 (5 bases). This CDR3 has 14 amino acids. Germline CDR1 and CDR2: MDHEN and SYDVKM. The ends were cut back, 5 bases at V and 4 bases at J, with 12 bases in the middle. DNA of the CDR3: TGTGCCAGCAGTCTCCGGGGGGTCGGAAACACCATATATTTT. This sequence encodes CASSLRGVGNTIYF.

The chain has TRBV2 and TRBJ2-6, with TRBD1 identical over 7 bases. In germline, CDR1 is SNHLY, CDR2 FYNNEI. J gave up 2 bases and V 6 bases, and 4 bases lay outside the gene matches. This CDR3 contains 15 residues. DNA for the CDR3: TGTGCCAGCAGGGACCAGGGGGCTGGGGCCAACGTCCTGACTTTC. Translation: CASRDQGAGANVLTF. The entire variable domain, with the rest obtained from reference TRBV2 and TRBJ2-6, is as follows: EPEVTQTPSHQVTQMGQEVILRCVPISNHLYFYWYRQILGQKVEFLVSFYNNEISEKSEIFDDQFSVERPDGSNFTLKIRSTKLEDSAMYFCASRDQGAGANVLTFGAGSRLTVL.

This chain joins TRBV6-1 and TRBJ1-1, with D hard to call. The germline V gene encodes CDR1 MNHNS and CDR2 SASEGT. This CDR3 contains 13 residues. V was pared by 5 bases and J by 1 base, with 8 bases between. The CDR3 is CASSPDSNTEAFF. CDR3 bases: TGTGCCAGCAGTCCCGATTCGAACACTGAAGCTTTCTTT.

The chain uses TRBV19 and TRBJ2-3; 8 nucleotides line up with TRBD2. From germline, CDR1 is LNHDA and CDR2 SQIVND (reference sequence). The CDR3 totals 14 residues. Losses at the gene ends were 7 bases for V and 3 bases for J; bases not matched to a gene: 6. The CDR3, as DNA: TGTGCCAGTAATATGCGCGGGAGGACAGATACGCAGTATTTT. Translation: CASNMRGRTDTQYF.